This TCR beta chain was recovered during a study of blood T cell repertoires in COVID-19. Background on the study: There were acute and convalescent COVID-19 samples, and they came from the United States, Italy and Spain. PBMCs, B-cell-depleted T cells, or T cells provided the cDNA or gDNA that made up the material.

Original handling: Amplification of reference gene primers was used by the study to estimate nucleated cell counts. The protocol was immunoSEQ multiplex PCR, while the TCRdb copy is restricted to in-frame clones and leaves out a portion. V and J calls and clone size follow that table, whereas D and trimming were derived from the DNA. This table has under 150,000 clones, 70% to 90% appearing once. Trimming pared 5 bases from V and 4 bases from J, leaving 11 bases between. There are 13 residues in the CDR3. CDR1 SEHNR and CDR2 FQNEAQ come from the germline V gene (reference sequence). This TCR was sampled from a man between 40 and 49 years old with acute or convalescent COVID-19. The sample was peripheral blood. The chain employs TRBV7-9 and TRBJ1-1, with no clear D. CDR3 coding DNA: TGTGCCAGCAGCCGTCAGGCGGGCACTGAAGCTTTCTTT. Its translation: CASSRQAGTEAFF.